The next 10 T cell receptor beta chains were all read from a single sample in a study of spatial heterogeneity in lung cancer. The time point was: blood at routine non-recurrence follow-up after resection. Unsorted whole RNA samples from tumor, nontumor lung or frozen PBMC were sequenced. MiXCR, run by TCRdb on the 5' RACE reads, gives a single entry per CDR3 protein. The sample carries 95,000 to 130,000 distinct CDR3 sequences, 12% recorded once. The source was PBMCs, collected at follow-up. Receptors originate from a male donor with early-stage non-small cell lung cancer.

This clonotype is medium-sized within its sample. This chain connects TRBV13 to TRBJ2-3, with 10 bases fitting TRBD1. Losses at the gene ends were 5 bases for V and 1 base for J; bases not matched to a gene: 3. From germline, CDR1 is PRHDT and CDR2 FYEKMQ (reference sequence). The length of the CDR3 is 15 residues. CDR3 bases: TGTGCCAGCAGCCCTGGGACAGGGGGCACAGATACGCAGTATTTT. This translates into CASSPGTGGTDTQYF.

The rearrangement joins TRBV7-2 to TRBJ2-1; the D is unclear. CDR1 is SGHTA and CDR2 is FQGNSA in the germline V gene. This CDR3 contains 14 residues. V was pared by 2 bases and J by 9 bases, with 14 bases between. The CDR3: CASSLLAYNIEQFF. CDR3 coding DNA: TGTGCCAGCAGCTTATTGGCCTATAACATTGAGCAGTTCTTC.

This clonotype was seen repeatedly, ten times or more. The rearrangement joins TRBV18 to TRBJ2-4; 8 bases map to TRBD1. Germline CDR1 reads KGHSH; CDR2 reads LQKENI. The V and J ends lost 2 bases and 0 bases, in that order; junction bases with no gene match: 6. This CDR3 region has 17 residues. In DNA form, the CDR3 reads TGTGCCAGCTCACCATCGGGACAGGAGATAGCCAAAAACATTCAGTACTTC. It specifies CASSPSGQEIAKNIQYF.

Many counts were recorded for this clonotype. This chain uses TRBV9 with TRBJ2-3, with no clear D. This CDR3 is built from 14 residues. Germline assignment: CDR1 SGDLS and CDR2 YYNGEE. V lost 0 bases and J 2 bases, leaving 7 bases between the germline ends. The CDR3 protein is CASSVVAHTDTQYF. Here the CDR3 DNA reads TGTGCCAGCAGCGTAGTCGCTCACACAGATACGCAGTATTTT.

This clonotype was observed a handful of times. V is TRBV20-1 and J is TRBJ1-6; no definite D call. Germline CDR1 is DFQATT and CDR2 is SNEGSKA (reference sequence). The ends were cut back, 3 bases at V and 7 bases at J, with 13 bases in the middle. This CDR3 is built from 14 residues. The CDR3 DNA reads as TGCAGTGCTAGTTCTGGACGGGGAAATTCACCCCTCCACTTT. It encodes CSASSGRGNSPLHF.

This clonotype was detected ten times or more. The chain recombines TRBV5-1 with TRBJ1-1, with a tentative D call TRBD1 (5 bases). This CDR3 contains 17 residues. Per germline, CDR1 SGHRS and CDR2 YFSETQ. Between the trimmed V and J ends, which lost 0 bases and 0 bases, there was a span of 15 bases. The CDR3 loop is CASSLVRGGTMNTEAFF. The CDR3 DNA reads TGCGCCAGCAGCTTGGTTCGTGGAGGGACGATGAACACTGAAGCTTTCTTT.

This clonotype was recorded a few times. The genes are TRBV20-1 and TRBJ2-3, with 13 bases matching TRBD2. The junction had 10 bases not matched to a gene; V was cut back by 3 bases and J by 1 base. The length of the CDR3 is 18 residues. Per germline, CDR1 DFQATT and CDR2 SNEGSKA (reference sequence). The CDR3 loop is CSASQTSGGPWGTDTQYF. In DNA, the CDR3 is TGCAGTGCTAGTCAGACTAGCGGGGGGCCTTGGGGCACAGATACGCAGTATTTT.

This clonotype was seen repeatedly, ten times or more. V gene TRBV18 combines with J gene TRBJ2-7, with 8 bases fitting TRBD1. CDR1 KGHSH and CDR2 LQKENI come from the germline V gene. The CDR3 spans 15 residues. The V gene end was trimmed by 6 bases and the J gene end by 0 bases; junction bases not matched to a gene: 7. The CDR3: CASSAGQGGSYEQYF. Written as DNA, the CDR3 is TGTGCCAGCTCGGCAGGACAGGGTGGCTCCTACGAGCAGTACTTC.

The sample holds many counts of this clonotype. V is TRBV10-2 and J is TRBJ1-5; a possible D gene is TRBD1 (6 bases). Germline V lookup: CDR1 WSHSY, CDR2 SAAADI. The CDR3 is 15 residues long. V was cut by 5 bases and J by 0 bases, with 11 bases left in between. CDR3 nucleotide sequence: TGCGCCAGCAGTCCCGGGACAACTAGCAATCAGCCCCAGCATTTT. This sequence encodes CASSPGTTSNQPQHF.

This clonotype was seen a handful of times. V is TRBV21-1 and J is TRBJ2-7; the table calls TRBD1, which could not be checked here. TRBV21-1 is classified as a pseudogene. The CDR3 consists of 13 residues. CDR3 coding DNA: TGTGCCATTGTGGGGGACACGTCCTACGAGCAGTACTTC. It encodes CAIVGDTSYEQYF.